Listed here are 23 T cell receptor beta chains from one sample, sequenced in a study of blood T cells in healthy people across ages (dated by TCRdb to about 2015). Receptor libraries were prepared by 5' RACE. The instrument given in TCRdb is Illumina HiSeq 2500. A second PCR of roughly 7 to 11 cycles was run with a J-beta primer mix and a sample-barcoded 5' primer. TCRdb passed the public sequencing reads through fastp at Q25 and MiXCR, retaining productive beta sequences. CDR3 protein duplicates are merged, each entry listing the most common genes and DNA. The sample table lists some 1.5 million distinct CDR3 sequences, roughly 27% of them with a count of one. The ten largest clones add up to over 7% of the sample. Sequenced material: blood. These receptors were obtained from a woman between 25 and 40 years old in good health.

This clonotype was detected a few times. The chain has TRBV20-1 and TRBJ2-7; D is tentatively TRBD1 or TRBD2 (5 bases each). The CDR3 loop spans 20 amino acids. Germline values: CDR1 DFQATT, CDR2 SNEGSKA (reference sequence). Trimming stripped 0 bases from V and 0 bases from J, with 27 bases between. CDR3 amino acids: CSARDPVRGRATGSSYEQYF. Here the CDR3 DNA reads TGCAGTGCTAGAGATCCAGTAAGGGGTCGAGCGACTGGGAGCTCCTACGAGCAGTACTTC.

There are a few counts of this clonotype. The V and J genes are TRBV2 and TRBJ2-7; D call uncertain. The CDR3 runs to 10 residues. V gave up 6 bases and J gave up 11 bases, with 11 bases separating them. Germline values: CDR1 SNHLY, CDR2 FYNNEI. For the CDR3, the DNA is TGTGCCAGCAGGTCCAACCGAGAGTACTTC. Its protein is CASRSNREYF.

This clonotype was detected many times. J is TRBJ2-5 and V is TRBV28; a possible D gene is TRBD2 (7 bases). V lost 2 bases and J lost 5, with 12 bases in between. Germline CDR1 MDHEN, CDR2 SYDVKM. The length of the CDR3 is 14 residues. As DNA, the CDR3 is TGTGCCAGCAGTTTAGTCGGGGGGCGGGAGACCCAGTACTTC. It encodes CASSLVGGRETQYF.

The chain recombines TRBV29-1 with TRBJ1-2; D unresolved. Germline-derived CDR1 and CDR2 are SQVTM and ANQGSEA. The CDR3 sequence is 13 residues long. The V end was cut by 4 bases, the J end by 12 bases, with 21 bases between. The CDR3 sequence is CSVGATALARHTF. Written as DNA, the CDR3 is TGCAGCGTTGGGGCTACGGCGCTGGCGAGGCACACCTTC.

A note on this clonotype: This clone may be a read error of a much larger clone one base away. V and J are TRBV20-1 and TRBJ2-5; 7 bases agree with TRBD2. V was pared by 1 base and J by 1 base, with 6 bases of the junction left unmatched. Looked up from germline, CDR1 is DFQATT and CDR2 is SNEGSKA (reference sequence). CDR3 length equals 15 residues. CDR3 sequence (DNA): TGCAGTGCTAGAGGCTGGACGGGAGGCCAAGAGACCCAGTACTTC. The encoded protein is CSARGWTGGQETQYF.

The CDR3 loop reads CASSSGTPGQNREPYGYTF. DNA of the CDR3: TGTGCCAGCAGTTCCGGGACCCCGGGCCAAAATAGGGAACCCTATGGCTACACCTTC. The chain links TRBV12-3 or TRBV12-4 to TRBJ1-2, with a tentative D call TRBD1 (5 bases). V lost 4 bases and J 4 bases, leaving 28 bases between the germline ends. The CDR3 length is 19 residues.

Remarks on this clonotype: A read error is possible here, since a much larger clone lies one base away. CDR3 sequence (DNA): TGTGCCAGCAGTCCGGACAGGGCCTACAATGAGCAGTACTTC. This encodes CASSPDRAYNEQYF. The chain has TRBV6-5 and TRBJ2-1; the match to TRBD1 covers 8 bases. Gene TRBJ2-7 matches the end of the DNA better, so the J call may be wrong. Germline lookup yields CDR1 MNHEY and CDR2 SVGAGI. The CDR3 runs 14 residues.

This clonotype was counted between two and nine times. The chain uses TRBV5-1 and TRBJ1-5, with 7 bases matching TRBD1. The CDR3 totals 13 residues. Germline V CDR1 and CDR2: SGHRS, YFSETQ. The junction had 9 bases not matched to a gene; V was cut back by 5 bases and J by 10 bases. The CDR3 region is CASRETGNEPQHF. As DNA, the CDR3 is TGCGCCAGCAGGGAGACAGGGAACGAACCCCAGCATTTT.

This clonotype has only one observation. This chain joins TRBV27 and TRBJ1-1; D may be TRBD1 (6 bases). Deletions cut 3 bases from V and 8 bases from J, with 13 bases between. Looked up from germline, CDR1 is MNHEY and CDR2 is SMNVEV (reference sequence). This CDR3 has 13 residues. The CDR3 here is CASSFGGALEAFF. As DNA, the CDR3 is TGTGCCAGCAGTTTTGGGGGGGCCCTAGAAGCTTTCTTT.

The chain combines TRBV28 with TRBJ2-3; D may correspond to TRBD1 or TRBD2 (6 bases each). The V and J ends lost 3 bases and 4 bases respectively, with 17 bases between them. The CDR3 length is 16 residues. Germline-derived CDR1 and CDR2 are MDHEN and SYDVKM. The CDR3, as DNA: TGTGCCAGCAGTTTTTGGGGGGCGTCTCTGGCAGATACGCAGTATTTT. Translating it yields CASSFWGASLADTQYF.

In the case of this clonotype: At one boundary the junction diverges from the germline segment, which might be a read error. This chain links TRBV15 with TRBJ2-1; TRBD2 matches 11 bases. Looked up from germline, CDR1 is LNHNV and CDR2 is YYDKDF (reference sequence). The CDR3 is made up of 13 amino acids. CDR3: CATSGTPGLAVPF. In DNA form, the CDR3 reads TGTGCCACCAGCGGCACACCGGGACTAGCGGTACCCTTC. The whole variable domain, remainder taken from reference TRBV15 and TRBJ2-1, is DAMVIQNPRYQVTQFGKPVTLSCSQTLNHNVMYWYQQKSSQAPKLLFHYYDKDFNNEADTPDNFQSRRPNTSFCFLDIRSPGLGDTAMYLCATSGTPGLAVPFGPGTRLTVL.

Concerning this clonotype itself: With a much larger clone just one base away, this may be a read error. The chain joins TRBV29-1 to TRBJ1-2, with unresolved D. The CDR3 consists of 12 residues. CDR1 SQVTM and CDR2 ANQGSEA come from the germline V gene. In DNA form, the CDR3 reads TGCGGCTTGGGTGGGGTTGGGTATGGCTACACCTTC. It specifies CGLGGVGYGYTF.

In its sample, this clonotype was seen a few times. In DNA, the CDR3 is TGTGCCAGCAGCTTAGGGGCGCGCTCCTACAATGAGCAGTTCTTC. Translated: CASSLGARSYNEQFF. This sequence joins TRBV7-2 and TRBJ2-1; D is unclear. CDR3 length equals 15 residues. The germline CDR1 and CDR2 sequences are SGHTA and FQGNSA. Trimming shortened V by 1 base and J by 0 bases, and 7 bases separated the two germline ends. Full variable domain (rest looked up from reference TRBV7-2 and TRBJ2-1): GAGVSQSPSNKVTEKGKDVELRCDPISGHTALYWYRQSLGQGLEFLIYFQGNSAPDKSGLPSDRFSAERTGGSVSTLTIQRTQQEDSAVYLCASSLGARSYNEQFFGPGTRLTVL.

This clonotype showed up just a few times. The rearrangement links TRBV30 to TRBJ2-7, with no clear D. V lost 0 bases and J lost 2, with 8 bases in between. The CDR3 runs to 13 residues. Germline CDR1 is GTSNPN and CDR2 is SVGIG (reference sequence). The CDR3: CAWSVYVAYEQYF. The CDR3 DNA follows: TGTGCCTGGAGTGTATATGTTGCCTACGAGCAGTACTTC.

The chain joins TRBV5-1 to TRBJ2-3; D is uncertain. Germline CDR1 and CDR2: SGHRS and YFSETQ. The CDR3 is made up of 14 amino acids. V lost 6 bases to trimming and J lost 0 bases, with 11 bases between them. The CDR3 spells CASNGALSTDTQYF. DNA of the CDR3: TGCGCCAGCAACGGCGCGCTAAGCACAGATACGCAGTATTTT. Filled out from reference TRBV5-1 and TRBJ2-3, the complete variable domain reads KAGVTQTPRYLIKTRGQQVTLSCSPISGHRSVSWYQQTPGQGLQFLFEYFSETQRNKGNFPGRFSGRQFSNSRSEMNVSTLELGDSALYLCASNGALSTDTQYFGPGTRLTVL.

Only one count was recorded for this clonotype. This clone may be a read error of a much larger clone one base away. The CDR3 region is CASSPRDKESIQYF. Here the CDR3 DNA reads TGTGCCAGCAGTCCTAGGGACAAAGAAAGCATTCAGTACTTC. The chain has TRBV11-1 and TRBJ2-4, with D perhaps matching TRBD1 (6 bases). CDR1 is SGHAT and CDR2 is FQDESV in the germline V gene (reference sequence). The CDR3 spans 14 residues. With 6 bases removed from V and 9 bases from J, the gap between germline ends came to 18 bases.

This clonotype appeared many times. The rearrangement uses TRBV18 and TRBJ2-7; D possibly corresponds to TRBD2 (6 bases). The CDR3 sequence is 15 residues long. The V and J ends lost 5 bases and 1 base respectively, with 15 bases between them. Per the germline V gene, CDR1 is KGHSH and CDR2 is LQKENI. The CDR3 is CASSSGTSLSYEQYF. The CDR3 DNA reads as TGTGCCAGCTCATCTGGGACTTCTTTATCCTACGAGCAGTACTTC.

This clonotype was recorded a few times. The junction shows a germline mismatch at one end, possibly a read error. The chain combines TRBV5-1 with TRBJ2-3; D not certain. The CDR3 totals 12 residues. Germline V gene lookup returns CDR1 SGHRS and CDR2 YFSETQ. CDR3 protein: CASSQKLDTQYF. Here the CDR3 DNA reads TGTGCCAGCAGCCAAAAGTTGGATACGCAGTATTTT.

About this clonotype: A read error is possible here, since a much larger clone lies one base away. CDR3 loop: CAGRQRGSQNIQYF. In nucleotides, the CDR3 is TGTGCCGGCAGACAAAGGGGGAGCCAAAACATTCAGTACTTC. This rearrangement joins TRBV28 to TRBJ2-4; weak D call: TRBD1 (6 bases). This CDR3 spans 14 amino acids. Germline V gene data show CDR1 as MDHEN and CDR2 as SYDVKM.

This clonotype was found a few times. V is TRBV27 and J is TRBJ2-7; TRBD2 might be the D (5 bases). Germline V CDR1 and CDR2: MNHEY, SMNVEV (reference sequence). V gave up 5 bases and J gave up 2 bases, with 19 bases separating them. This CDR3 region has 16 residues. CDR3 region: CASSAPPGSTPYEQYF. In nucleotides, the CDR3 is TGTGCCAGCAGTGCCCCCCCGGGGAGTACCCCCTACGAGCAGTACTTC.

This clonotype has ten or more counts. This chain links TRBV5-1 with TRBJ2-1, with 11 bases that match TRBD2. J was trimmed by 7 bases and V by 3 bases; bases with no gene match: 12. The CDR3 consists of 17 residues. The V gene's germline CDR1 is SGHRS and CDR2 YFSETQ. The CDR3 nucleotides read TGCGCCAGCAGCTCCACTAGCGGGGGCTTCTGGCGGAATGAGCAGTTCTTC. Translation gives CASSSTSGGFWRNEQFF.

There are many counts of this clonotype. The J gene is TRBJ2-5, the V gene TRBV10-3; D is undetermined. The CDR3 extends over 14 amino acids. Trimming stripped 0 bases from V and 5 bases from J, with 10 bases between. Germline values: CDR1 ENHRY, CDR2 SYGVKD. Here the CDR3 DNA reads TGTGCCATCAGTGAGTCCGCTGCTCCCGAGACCCAGTACTTC. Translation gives CAISESAAPETQYF.

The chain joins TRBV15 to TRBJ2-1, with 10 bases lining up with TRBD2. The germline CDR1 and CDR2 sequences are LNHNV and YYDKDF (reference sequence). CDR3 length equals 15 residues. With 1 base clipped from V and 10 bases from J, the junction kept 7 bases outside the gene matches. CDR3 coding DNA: TGTGCCACCAGCAGAGTTTTAGCGGGGGGAGGCGAGCAGTTCTTC. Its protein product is CATSRVLAGGGEQFF.